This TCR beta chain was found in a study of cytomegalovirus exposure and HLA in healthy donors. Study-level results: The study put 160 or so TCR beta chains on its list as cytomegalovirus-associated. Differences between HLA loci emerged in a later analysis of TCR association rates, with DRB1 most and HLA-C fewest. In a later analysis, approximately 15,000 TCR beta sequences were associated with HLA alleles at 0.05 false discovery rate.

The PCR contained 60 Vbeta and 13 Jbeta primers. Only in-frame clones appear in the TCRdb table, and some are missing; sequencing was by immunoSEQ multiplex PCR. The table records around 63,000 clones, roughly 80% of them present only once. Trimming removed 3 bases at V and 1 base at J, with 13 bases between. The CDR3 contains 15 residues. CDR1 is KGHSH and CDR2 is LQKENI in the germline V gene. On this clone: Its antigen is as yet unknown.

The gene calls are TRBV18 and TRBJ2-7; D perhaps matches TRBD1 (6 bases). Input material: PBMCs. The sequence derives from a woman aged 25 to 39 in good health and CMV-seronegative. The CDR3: CASSPLDGTSYEQYF. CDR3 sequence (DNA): TGTGCCAGCTCACCCCTGGACGGGACATCCTACGAGCAGTACTTC.